This TCR beta chain was documented in a study of blood T cell repertoires in COVID-19. The table came from immunoSEQ multiplex PCR; TCRdb's copy has only in-frame clones and leaves some out. Of around 80,000 clones listed, roughly 80% were seen once; the top ten hold around 14%. CDR1 and CDR2 from the germline V gene are SQVTM and ANQGSEA. The V gene lost 4 bases and the J gene lost 3 bases, with 10 bases spanning the gap. CDR3 length: 13 residues. This sequence was found in a human donor in a cohort sampled during active COVID-19. The sequenced sample was peripheral blood. V and J are TRBV29-1 and TRBJ1-5; no clear D gene. The CDR3 spells CSVAFGVNQPQHF. CDR3 sequence (DNA): TGCAGCGTTGCGTTCGGGGTCAATCAGCCCCAGCATTTT.